These 16 T cell receptor beta chains were sequenced from one sample in a study of Graves' ophthalmopathy and Graves' hyperthyroidism. RNA served as the template for amplifying TCR beta CDR3 regions. Following a first-round RT-PCR that used HTBI primers, a second-round multiplex PCR was carried out. TCRdb fed the multiplex PCR reads into MiXCR, producing one record per CDR3 protein. The top ten clones hold approximately 5.5% of a sample with approximately 160,000 distinct CDR3 sequences, 30% to 45% of them seen once. Sequencing was performed on peripheral blood. The source is a woman aged 40 to 50 with Graves' ophthalmopathy.

This clonotype has at least ten counts. An end of the junction does not agree with germline; a read error may underlie this. This chain uses TRBV7-7 with TRBJ2-7, with D unresolved. This CDR3 comprises 9 residues. The germline V gene encodes CDR1 SSHAT and CDR2 FNYEAQ (reference sequence). In nucleotides, the CDR3 is TGTGCTAGCAGCCAGCGCCCGTACTTC. Protein product: CASSQRPYF.

This clonotype showed up many times. This rearrangement joins TRBV11-2 to TRBJ2-4; the D gene could be TRBD1 or TRBD2 (6 bases each). There are 14 residues in the CDR3. V gave up 4 bases and J gave up 9 bases, with 16 bases separating them. Germline lookup yields CDR1 SGHAT and CDR2 FQNNGV. CDR3 DNA sequence: TGTGCCAGCAGCTCCACGTCCGGGGGCGGCATTCAGTACTTC. It specifies CASSSTSGGGIQYF.

In this sample, this clonotype turned up many times. The chain uses TRBV6-2 or TRBV6-3 and TRBJ2-7; 11 positions match TRBD2. J gave up 7 bases and V 6 bases, and 11 bases lay outside the gene matches. CDR3 length equals 15 residues. Germline CDR1 is MNHEY and CDR2 is SVGEGT. CDR3 in DNA: TGTGCCAGCAGGCTTGATAGCGGGAGGGCCGGGGAGCAGTACTTC. Translated: CASRLDSGRAGEQYF.

This chain links TRBV11-2 with TRBJ2-6; D remains unclear. Trimming pared 2 bases from V and 4 bases from J, leaving 12 bases between. CDR3 length: 16 residues. CDR1 and CDR2 from the germline V gene are SGHAT and FQNNGV. DNA of the CDR3: TGTGCCAGCAGCTTACTCGTGTCAGGAGGGGCCAACGTCCTGACTTTC. It encodes CASSLLVSGGANVLTF.

This clonotype occurred many times. This chain links TRBV18 with TRBJ1-1; D not resolved. Trimming left V 2 bases short and J 4 bases short, with 8 bases between. Germline lookup yields CDR1 KGHSH and CDR2 LQKENI. The CDR3 has 13 amino acids. The CDR3, as DNA: TGTGCCAGCTCACCAGGGTGGGGCACTGAAGCTTTCTTT. Translation gives CASSPGWGTEAFF.

This clonotype was recorded at least ten times. This chain joins TRBV5-4 and TRBJ2-7; 7 bases map to TRBD2. J was trimmed by 5 bases and V by 0 bases; bases with no gene match: 8. From germline, CDR1 is SGHNT and CDR2 YYREEE (reference sequence). The CDR3 has 15 residues. In nucleotides, the CDR3 is TGTGCCAGCAGCTTGGGGGGCGGGAGTAGGAACGAGCAGTACTTC. Its protein is CASSLGGGSRNEQYF. Complete variable domain (other parts from reference TRBV5-4 and TRBJ2-7): ETGVTQSPTHLIKTRGQQVTLRCSSQSGHNTVSWYQQALGQGPQFIFQYYREEENGRGNFPPRFSGLQFPNYSSELNVNALELDDSALYLCASSLGGGSRNEQYFGPGTRLTVT.

The chain carries TRBV20-1 and TRBJ2-5, with 15 bases fitting TRBD2. V lost 5 bases, J lost 7 bases, and 8 bases stayed unmatched. Germline assignment: CDR1 DFQATT and CDR2 SNEGSKA (reference sequence). The CDR3 is made up of 15 amino acids. CDR3 amino acids: CSAGGGLAGGGTQYF. The CDR3 DNA reads as TGCAGTGCTGGGGGGGGACTAGCGGGGGGCGGGACCCAGTACTTC.

This clonotype was observed a few times. The V and J genes are TRBV12-3 or TRBV12-4 and TRBJ1-5; D might be TRBD1 (5 bases). Trimming took 6 bases from V and 7 from J, leaving 16 bases between them. CDR3 length: 14 residues. CDR3 DNA: TGTGCCAGCAGACGACCAGGGACGCGACAGCCCCAGCATTTT. Residues: CASRRPGTRQPQHF.

The chain carries TRBV27 and TRBJ2-7, with TRBD2 identical over 12 bases. The CDR3 extends over 16 amino acids. Germline trimming cut 5 bases from V and 2 bases from J; bases unmatched to any gene: 7. Germline V gives CDR1 MNHEY, CDR2 SMNVEV (reference sequence). CDR3 sequence (DNA): TGTGCCAGCAGTCATTACCGGACTAGCGGGGCCTACGAGCAGTACTTC. Translation gives CASSHYRTSGAYEQYF.

The chain combines TRBV27 with TRBJ1-1; TRBD1 matches at 7 bases. The V gene end was trimmed by 6 bases and the J gene end by 1 base; junction bases not matched to a gene: 8. CDR3 length: 15 residues. CDR1 is MNHEY and CDR2 is SMNVEV in the germline V gene (reference sequence). CDR3 bases: TGTGCCAGCAGGGGATTTAACAGGGGGAACACTGAAGCTTTCTTT. This sequence encodes CASRGFNRGNTEAFF.

The genes are TRBV12-3 or TRBV12-4 and TRBJ2-5; a possible D gene is TRBD2 (5 bases). The CDR3 spans 15 residues. V was clipped by 6 bases and J by 2 bases, with 16 bases between them. CDR3 sequence (DNA): TGTGCCAGCAGGATAGGACTGACGCCACAAGAGACCCAGTACTTC. It translates to CASRIGLTPQETQYF.

This clonotype was seen repeatedly, ten times or more. The CDR3 reads CASSLGTSGGTGELFF. The CDR3 DNA is TGTGCCAGCAGCTTAGGGACTAGCGGGGGGACCGGGGAGCTGTTTTTT. V is TRBV11-2 and J is TRBJ2-2; 14 bases map to TRBD2. CDR1 SGHAT and CDR2 FQNNGV come from the germline V gene. Losses at the gene ends were 1 base for V and 5 bases for J; bases not matched to a gene: 0. The CDR3 is 16 residues long.

This clonotype was counted many times. This chain connects TRBV20-1 to TRBJ1-6, with D possibly being TRBD1 (5 bases). Trimming removed 2 bases at V and 7 bases at J, with 12 bases between. There are 14 residues in the CDR3. CDR1 is DFQATT and CDR2 is SNEGSKA in the germline V gene (reference sequence). The CDR3 sequence: CSARPRGPNSPLHF. The CDR3 coding sequence is TGCAGTGCTAGACCAAGGGGCCCCAATTCACCCCTCCACTTT.

This clonotype was seen at least ten times. The chain combines TRBV7-2 with TRBJ2-7; 7 bases match TRBD2. CDR1 SGHTA and CDR2 FQGNSA come from the germline V gene. With V trimmed by 5 bases and J by 5 bases, 12 bases remained unmatched. This CDR3 is built from 15 residues. The CDR3 coding sequence is TGTGCCAGCAGCCCCACCGGGGCTAGCGGCGACGAGCAGTACTTC. Encoded protein: CASSPTGASGDEQYF.

This clonotype was seen repeatedly, ten times or more. This chain connects TRBV20-1 to TRBJ2-7; TRBD2 matches at 10 bases. The CDR3 is 14 amino acids. After removal of 5 bases from V and 1 base from J, the junction contained 5 bases not matched to a gene. The germline V gene has CDR1 DFQATT and CDR2 SNEGSKA (reference sequence). The CDR3 nucleotides read TGCAGTGCTTCTCCGACTAGCGGGTCCTACGAGCAGTACTTC. Its protein is CSASPTSGSYEQYF.

The chain links TRBV20-1 to TRBJ2-5; 7 positions match TRBD2. The CDR3 contains 15 residues. In germline, CDR1 is DFQATT, CDR2 SNEGSKA (reference sequence). With V trimmed by 2 bases and J by 3 bases, 9 bases remained unmatched. The DNA of the CDR3 is TGCAGTGCTAGACCCCCCGTTCTAGCGGAAGAGACCCAGTACTTC. This encodes CSARPPVLAEETQYF.